Presented here are 7 T cell receptor beta chains from one specimen sequenced in a study of blood T cell repertoires in COVID-19. Sequencing was performed with immunoSEQ multiplex PCR; in TCRdb, only in-frame clones are kept and a portion is missing. Of 200,000 to 250,000 clones listed, about four fifths are singletons. The specimen was peripheral blood. The receptors shown here come from a man aged 50 to 59 with acute or convalescent COVID-19.

CDR3 in amino acids: CASSGEGRTEAFF. The CDR3, as DNA: TGTGCCAGCAGCGGAGAAGGGAGGACTGAAGCTTTCTTT. The V gene is TRBV11-3, the J gene TRBJ1-1; no reliable D call. Germline CDR1 SGHNT, CDR2 YENEEA. There are 13 residues in the CDR3. The ends were cut back, 5 bases at V and 5 bases at J, with 12 bases in the middle.

V gene TRBV18 combines with J gene TRBJ2-6; 8 bases are shared with TRBD1. The CDR3 loop spans 14 amino acids. The junction had 3 bases not matched to a gene; V was cut back by 6 bases and J by 5 bases. Germline CDR1 KGHSH, CDR2 LQKENI. In DNA form, the CDR3 reads TGTGCCAGCTCCCCCAGGGGGCGGGCCAACGTCCTGACTTTC. Translation gives CASSPRGRANVLTF.

This chain links TRBV5-1 with TRBJ1-1; D may be TRBD1 (5 bases). Between the trimmed V and J ends, which lost 3 bases and 5 bases, there was a span of 20 bases. CDR3 length: 16 residues. Germline lookup yields CDR1 SGHRS and CDR2 YFSETQ. The CDR3 coding sequence is TGCGCCAGCAGCTCCGGTTTACGGGGGTTTGGGACTGAAGCTTTCTTT. Amino acids: CASSSGLRGFGTEAFF.

This chain connects TRBV10-1 to TRBJ2-5; 8 bases match TRBD1. The CDR3 contains 16 residues. Germline lookup yields CDR1 WNHNN and CDR2 SYGVQD (reference sequence). With 3 bases clipped from V and 5 bases from J, the junction kept 11 bases outside the gene matches. CDR3 residues: CASSEGGRGHEETQYF. CDR3 DNA: TGCGCCAGCAGTGAAGGCGGCAGGGGGCATGAGGAGACCCAGTACTTC.

This rearrangement joins TRBV5-1 to TRBJ2-7; 12 bases line up with TRBD2. The CDR3 extends over 15 amino acids. From germline, CDR1 is SGHRS and CDR2 YFSETQ. J gave up 0 bases and V 4 bases, and 2 bases lay outside the gene matches. This chain's CDR3 is CASSGTSGSSYEQYF. The CDR3 nucleotides are TGCGCCAGCAGCGGGACTAGCGGGTCCTCCTACGAGCAGTACTTC.

The genes are TRBV11-1 and TRBJ2-7; 8 positions match TRBD2. After removal of 5 bases from V and 2 bases from J, the junction contained 8 bases not matched to a gene. This CDR3 has 15 residues. Germline loops: CDR1 SGHAT, CDR2 FQDESV (reference sequence). CDR3 loop: CASSHGRAEPYEQYF. CDR3 in DNA: TGTGCCAGCAGCCACGGGAGGGCAGAGCCCTACGAGCAGTACTTC.

The sample holds many counts of this clone. CDR3 region: CASSPRGWFAEAFF. The CDR3 coding sequence is TGTGCCAGCAGTCCCCGAGGGTGGTTCGCTGAAGCTTTCTTT. This chain uses TRBV27 with TRBJ1-1, with unresolved D. There are 14 residues in the CDR3. The germline CDR1 and CDR2 sequences are MNHEY and SMNVEV (reference sequence). Trimming pared 5 bases from V and 6 bases from J, leaving 16 bases between.